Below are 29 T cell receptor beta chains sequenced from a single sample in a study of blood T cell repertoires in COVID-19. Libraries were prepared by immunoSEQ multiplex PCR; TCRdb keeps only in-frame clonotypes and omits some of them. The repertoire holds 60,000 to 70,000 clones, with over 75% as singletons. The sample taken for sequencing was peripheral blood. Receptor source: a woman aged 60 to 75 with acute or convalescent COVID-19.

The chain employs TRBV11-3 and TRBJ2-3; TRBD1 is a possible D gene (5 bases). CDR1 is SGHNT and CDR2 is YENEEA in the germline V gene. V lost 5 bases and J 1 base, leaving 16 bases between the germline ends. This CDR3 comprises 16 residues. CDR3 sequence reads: CASSPGLGFGTDTQYF. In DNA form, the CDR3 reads TGTGCCAGCAGCCCAGGGTTGGGGTTTGGCACAGATACGCAGTATTTT.

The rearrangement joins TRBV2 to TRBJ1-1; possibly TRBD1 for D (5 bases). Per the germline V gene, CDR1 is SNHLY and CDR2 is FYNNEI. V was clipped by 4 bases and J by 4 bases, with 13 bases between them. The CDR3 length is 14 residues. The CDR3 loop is CASSAELGGTEAFF. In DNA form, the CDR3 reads TGTGCCAGCAGTGCAGAATTGGGGGGCACTGAAGCTTTCTTT.

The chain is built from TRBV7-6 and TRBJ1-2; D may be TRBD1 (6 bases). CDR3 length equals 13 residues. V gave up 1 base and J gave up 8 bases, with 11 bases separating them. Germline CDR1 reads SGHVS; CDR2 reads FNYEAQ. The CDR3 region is CASSLVQGSGYTF. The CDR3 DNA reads TGTGCCAGCAGCTTAGTACAGGGTTCAGGCTACACCTTC.

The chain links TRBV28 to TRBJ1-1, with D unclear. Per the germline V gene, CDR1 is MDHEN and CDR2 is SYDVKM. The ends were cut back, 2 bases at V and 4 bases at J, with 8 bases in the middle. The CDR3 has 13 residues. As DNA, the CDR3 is TGTGCCAGCAGTTTAGAGGGTGGCACTGAAGCTTTCTTT. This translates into CASSLEGGTEAFF. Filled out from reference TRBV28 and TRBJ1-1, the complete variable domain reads DVKVTQSSRYLVKRTGEKVFLECVQDMDHENMFWYRQDPGLGLRLIYFSYDVKMKEKGDIPEGYSVSREKKERFSLILESASTNQTSMYLCASSLEGGTEAFFGQGTRLTVV.

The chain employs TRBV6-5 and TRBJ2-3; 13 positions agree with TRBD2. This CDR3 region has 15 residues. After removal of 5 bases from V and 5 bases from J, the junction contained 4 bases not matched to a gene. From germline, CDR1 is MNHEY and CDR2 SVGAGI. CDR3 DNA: TGTGCCAGCAGTCGACTAGCGGGGGGACTAGATACGCAGTATTTT. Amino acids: CASSRLAGGLDTQYF.

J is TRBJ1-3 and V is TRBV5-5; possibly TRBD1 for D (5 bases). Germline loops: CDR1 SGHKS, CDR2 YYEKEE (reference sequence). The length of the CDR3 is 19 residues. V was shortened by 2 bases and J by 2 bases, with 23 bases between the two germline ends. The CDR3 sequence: CASSFRRQGDSKAGNTIYF. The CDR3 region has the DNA TGTGCCAGCAGCTTTCGTCGGCAGGGCGATTCGAAGGCTGGAAACACCATATATTTT.

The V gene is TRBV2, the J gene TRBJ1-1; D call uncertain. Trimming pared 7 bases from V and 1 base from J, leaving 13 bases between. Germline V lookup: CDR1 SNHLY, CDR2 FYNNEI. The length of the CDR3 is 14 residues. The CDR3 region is CASNPDEGNTEAFF. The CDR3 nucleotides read TGTGCCAGCAACCCGGATGAGGGGAACACTGAAGCTTTCTTT. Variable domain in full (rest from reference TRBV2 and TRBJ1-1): EPEVTQTPSHQVTQMGQEVILRCVPISNHLYFYWYRQILGQKVEFLVSFYNNEISEKSEIFDDQFSVERPDGSNFTLKIRSTKLEDSAMYFCASNPDEGNTEAFFGQGTRLTVV.

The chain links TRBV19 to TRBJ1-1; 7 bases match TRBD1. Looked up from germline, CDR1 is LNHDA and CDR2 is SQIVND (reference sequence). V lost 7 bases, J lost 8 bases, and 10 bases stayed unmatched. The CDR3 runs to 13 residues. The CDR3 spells CASTNRWDSEAFF. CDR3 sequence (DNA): TGTGCCAGTACCAATAGATGGGACAGCGAAGCTTTCTTT.

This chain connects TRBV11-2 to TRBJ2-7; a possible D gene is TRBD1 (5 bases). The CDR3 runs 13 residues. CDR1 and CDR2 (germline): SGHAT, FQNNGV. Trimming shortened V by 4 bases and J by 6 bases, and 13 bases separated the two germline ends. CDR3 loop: CASSSIQGSEQYV. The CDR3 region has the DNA TGTGCCAGCAGCTCAATCCAGGGTTCCGAGCAGTACGTC.

CDR3 in amino acids: CASSETGGRDTQYF. Here the CDR3 DNA reads TGTGCCAGCAGTGAGACAGGGGGGAGGGATACGCAGTATTTT. V usage is TRBV6-1 and J usage is TRBJ2-3, with 9 bases aligning to TRBD1. The CDR3 consists of 14 residues. CDR1 and CDR2 from the germline V gene are MNHNS and SASEGT. V shed 3 bases and J 6 bases; nucleotides not matched to a gene: 4.

CDR3 amino acids: CASSLAAGWKETQYF. The DNA of the CDR3 is TGCGCCAGCAGCTTGGCAGCGGGTTGGAAAGAGACCCAGTACTTC. This chain uses TRBV5-1 with TRBJ2-5, with D perhaps TRBD2 (6 bases). Germline CDR1 SGHRS, CDR2 YFSETQ. Trimming shortened V by 0 bases and J by 3 bases, and 12 bases separated the two germline ends. The CDR3 loop spans 15 amino acids.

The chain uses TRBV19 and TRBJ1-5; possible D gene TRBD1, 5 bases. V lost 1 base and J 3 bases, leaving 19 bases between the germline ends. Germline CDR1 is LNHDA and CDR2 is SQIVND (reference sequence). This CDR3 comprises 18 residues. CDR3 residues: CASSIAPSGVAANQPQHF. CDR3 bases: TGTGCCAGTAGTATAGCCCCCTCGGGGGTAGCTGCCAATCAGCCCCAGCATTTT.

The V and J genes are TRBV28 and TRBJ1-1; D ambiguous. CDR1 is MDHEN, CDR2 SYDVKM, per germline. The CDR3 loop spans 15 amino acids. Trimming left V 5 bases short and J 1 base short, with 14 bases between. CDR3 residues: CASSPSGWSNTEAFF. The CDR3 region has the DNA TGTGCCAGCAGTCCTTCGGGTTGGTCGAACACTGAAGCTTTCTTT.

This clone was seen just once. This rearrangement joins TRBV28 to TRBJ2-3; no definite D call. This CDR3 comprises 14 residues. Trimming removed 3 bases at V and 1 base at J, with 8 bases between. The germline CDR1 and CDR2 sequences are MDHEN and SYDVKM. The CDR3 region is CASSFRQGTDTQYF. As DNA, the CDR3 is TGTGCCAGCAGTTTCCGGCAGGGCACAGATACGCAGTATTTT.

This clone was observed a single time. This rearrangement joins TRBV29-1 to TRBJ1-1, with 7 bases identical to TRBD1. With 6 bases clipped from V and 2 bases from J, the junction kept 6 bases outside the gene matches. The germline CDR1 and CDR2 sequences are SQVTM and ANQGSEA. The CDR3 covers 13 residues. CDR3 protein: CSVVTGDNTEAFF. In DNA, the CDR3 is TGCAGCGTCGTTACAGGGGACAACACTGAAGCTTTCTTT.

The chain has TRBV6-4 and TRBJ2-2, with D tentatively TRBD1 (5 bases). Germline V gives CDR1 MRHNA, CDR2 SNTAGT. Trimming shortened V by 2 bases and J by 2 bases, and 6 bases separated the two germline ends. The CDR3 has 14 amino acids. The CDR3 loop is CASSDGQNTGELFF. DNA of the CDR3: TGTGCCAGCAGTGACGGACAAAACACCGGGGAGCTGTTTTTT.

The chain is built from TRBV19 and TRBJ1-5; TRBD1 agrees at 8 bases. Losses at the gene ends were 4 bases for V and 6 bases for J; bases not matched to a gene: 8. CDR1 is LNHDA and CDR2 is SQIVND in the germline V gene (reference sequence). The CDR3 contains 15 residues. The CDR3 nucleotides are TGTGCCAGTAGTACGACCCTGACAGGGGTTCAGCCCCAGCATTTT. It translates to CASSTTLTGVQPQHF.

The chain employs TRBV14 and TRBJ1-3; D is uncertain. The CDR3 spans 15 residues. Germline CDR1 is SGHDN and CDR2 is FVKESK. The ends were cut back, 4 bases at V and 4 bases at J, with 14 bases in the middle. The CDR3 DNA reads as TGTGCCAGCAGCCGCTGGACTTTCTCCGGAAACACCATATATTTT. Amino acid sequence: CASSRWTFSGNTIYF. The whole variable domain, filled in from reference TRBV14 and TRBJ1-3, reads EAGVTQFPSHSVIEKGQTVTLRCDPISGHDNLYWYRRVMGKEIKFLLHFVKESKQDESGMPNNRFLAERTGGTYSTLKVQPAELEDSGVYFCASSRWTFSGNTIYFGEGSWLTVV.

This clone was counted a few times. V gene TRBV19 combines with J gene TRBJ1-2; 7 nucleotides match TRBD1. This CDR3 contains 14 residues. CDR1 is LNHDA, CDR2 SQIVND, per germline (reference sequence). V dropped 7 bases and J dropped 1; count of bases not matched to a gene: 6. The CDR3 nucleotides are TGTGCCAGTACCAGGGACAGCTTTAACTATGGCTACACCTTC. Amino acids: CASTRDSFNYGYTF.

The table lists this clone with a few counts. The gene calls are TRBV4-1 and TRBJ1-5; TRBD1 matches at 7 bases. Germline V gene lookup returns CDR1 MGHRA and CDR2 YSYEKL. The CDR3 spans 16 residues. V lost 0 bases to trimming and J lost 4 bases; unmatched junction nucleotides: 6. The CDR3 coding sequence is TGCGCCAGCAGCCAAGACCGGGACAGCCGAAATCAGCCCCAGCATTTT. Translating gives CASSQDRDSRNQPQHF.

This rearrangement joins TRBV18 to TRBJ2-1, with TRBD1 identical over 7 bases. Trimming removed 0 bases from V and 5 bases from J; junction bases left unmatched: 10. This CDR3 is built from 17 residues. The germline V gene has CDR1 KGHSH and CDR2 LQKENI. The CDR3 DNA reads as TGTGCCAGCTCACCACCGGTGGGGACAGCTCAGGACAATGAGCAGTTCTTC. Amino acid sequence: CASSPPVGTAQDNEQFF.

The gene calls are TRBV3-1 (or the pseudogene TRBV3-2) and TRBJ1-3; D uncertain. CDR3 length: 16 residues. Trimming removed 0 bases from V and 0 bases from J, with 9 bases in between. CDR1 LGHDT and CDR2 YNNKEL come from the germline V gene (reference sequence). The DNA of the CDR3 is TGTGCCAGCAGCCAAGATTACAGATACTCTGGAAACACCATATATTTT. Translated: CASSQDYRYSGNTIYF.

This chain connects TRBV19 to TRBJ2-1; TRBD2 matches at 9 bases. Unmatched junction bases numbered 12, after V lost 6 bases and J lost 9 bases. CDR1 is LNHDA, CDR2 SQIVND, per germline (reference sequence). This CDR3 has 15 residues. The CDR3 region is CASSPSGGLGTEQFF. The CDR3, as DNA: TGTGCCAGTAGCCCGAGCGGGGGGCTCGGAACTGAGCAGTTCTTC.

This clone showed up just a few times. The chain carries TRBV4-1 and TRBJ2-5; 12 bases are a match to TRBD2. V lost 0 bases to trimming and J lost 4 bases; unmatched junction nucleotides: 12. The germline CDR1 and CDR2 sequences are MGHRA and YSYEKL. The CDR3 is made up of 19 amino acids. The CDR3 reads CASSQDWLAGGPRRETQYF. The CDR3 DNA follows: TGCGCCAGCAGCCAAGACTGGCTAGCGGGAGGGCCTCGGAGAGAGACCCAGTACTTC.

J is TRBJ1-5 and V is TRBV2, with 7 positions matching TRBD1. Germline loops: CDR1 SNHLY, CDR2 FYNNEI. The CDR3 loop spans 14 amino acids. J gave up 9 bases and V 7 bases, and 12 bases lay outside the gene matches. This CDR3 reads CASIEDRLRGPQHF. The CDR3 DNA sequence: TGTGCCAGCATCGAGGACAGGCTCAGGGGGCCCCAGCATTTT. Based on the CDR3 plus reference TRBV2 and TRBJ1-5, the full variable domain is EPEVTQTPSHQVTQMGQEVILRCVPISNHLYFYWYRQILGQKVEFLVSFYNNEISEKSEIFDDQFSVERPDGSNFTLKIRSTKLEDSAMYFCASIEDRLRGPQHFGDGTRLSIL.

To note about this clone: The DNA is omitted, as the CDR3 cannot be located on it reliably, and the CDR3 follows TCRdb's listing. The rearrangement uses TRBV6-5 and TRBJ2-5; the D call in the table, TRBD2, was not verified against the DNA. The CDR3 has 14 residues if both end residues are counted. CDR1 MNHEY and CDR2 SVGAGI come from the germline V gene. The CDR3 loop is CASSSSGLQETQYF.

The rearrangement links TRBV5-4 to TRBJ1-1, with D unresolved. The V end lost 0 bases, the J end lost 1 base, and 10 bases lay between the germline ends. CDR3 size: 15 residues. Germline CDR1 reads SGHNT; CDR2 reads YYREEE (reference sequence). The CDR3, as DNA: TGTGCCAGCAGCTTGGAGCCACAGAGGAACACTGAAGCTTTCTTT. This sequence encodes CASSLEPQRNTEAFF.

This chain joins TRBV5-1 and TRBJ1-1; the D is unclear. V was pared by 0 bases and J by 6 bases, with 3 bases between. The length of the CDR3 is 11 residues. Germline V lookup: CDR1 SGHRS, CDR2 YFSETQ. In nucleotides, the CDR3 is TGCGCCAGCAGCTTGGGCGCTGAAGCTTTCTTT. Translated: CASSLGAEAFF.

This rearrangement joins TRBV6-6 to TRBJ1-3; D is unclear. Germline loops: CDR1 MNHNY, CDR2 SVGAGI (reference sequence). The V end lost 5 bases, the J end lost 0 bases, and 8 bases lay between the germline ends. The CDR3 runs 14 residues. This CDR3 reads CASSQTSSGNTIYF. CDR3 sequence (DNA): TGTGCCAGCAGTCAGACAAGCTCTGGAAACACCATATATTTT.